The clone carrying this T cell receptor beta chain is a singleton in its sample. The CDR3 length is 16 residues. From germline, CDR1 is SGHRS and CDR2 YFSETQ. Trimming removed 0 bases from V and 1 base from J; junction bases left unmatched: 3. This entry belongs to a study of blood T cell repertoires in COVID-19. Study as a whole: There were acute and convalescent COVID-19 samples, and they came from the United States, Italy and Spain.

In the original analysis: Cell counts per sample came from amplifying reference gene primers. Sequenced by immunoSEQ multiplex PCR; TCRdb stores in-frame clones only, minus some. The DNA was the basis for D and trimming; V, J and clone size are from that table. The data hold tens of thousands of clones, with 85% to 90% observed a single time. The clonotype originates from a man in his fifties with active COVID-19. Sequenced: peripheral blood. The chain has TRBV5-1 and TRBJ2-3; 9 bases are shared with TRBD1. The CDR3 DNA follows: TGCGCCAGCAGCTTGGGTAGGACAGGGGGCACAGATACGCAGTATTTT. Protein sequence: CASSLGRTGGTDTQYF.